The entry below describes one TCR beta chain. Its antigen is undetermined. The CDR3 extends 3 residues past the end of the read, so its final part is completed from the germline J gene. TCRdb keeps only in-frame clones here, not all; method: immunoSEQ multiplex PCR. With approximately 30,000 clones in the sample, the ten largest clones hold around an eighth. Germline values: CDR1 LNHDA, CDR2 SQIVND (reference sequence). The CDR3 has 12 amino acids. V was clipped by 7 bases and J by 1 base, with 4 bases between them. The source of the sample is a study of Tregs in tolerant kidney transplant recipients. Study-wide points: Expanding Tregs on activated donor B cells appeared to best identify donor-specific TCRbeta clones. Validation in larger populations is needed because few patients were studied.

The chain links TRBV19 to TRBJ2-2; D gene ambiguous. The source of this sequence is a human donor who received a combined kidney and bone marrow transplant. The sample in question was CD8+ T cells from blood, obtained before the transplant. CDR3 sequence: CASKQNTGELFF. The CDR3 bases that were read are TGTGCCAGTAAACAGAACACCGGGGAG.